The 12 T cell receptor beta chains listed next were all sequenced from one sample in a study of patients and donors after allogeneic stem cell transplantation. Using its own MiXCR run on the RT-PCR reads, TCRdb lists one record per CDR3 protein. This table holds some 87,000 distinct CDR3 sequences, roughly 52% found once. Sequenced sample: blood, either unsorted or a sorted T cell fraction (not recorded which). All receptors come from a human donor who was either an allogeneic HSCT recipient or a stem cell or donor lymphocyte infusion donor (not recorded which). It is not recorded whose cells these are; they may come from a transplant donor.

The chain recombines TRBV29-1 with TRBJ1-5; D is uncertain. CDR3 length equals 13 residues. Germline assignment: CDR1 SQVTM and CDR2 ANQGSEA. Trimming pared 4 bases from V and 2 bases from J, leaving 9 bases between. The CDR3 DNA reads TGCAGCGTTGTGAACAGTCGCAATCAGCCCCAGCATTTT. Translated: CSVVNSRNQPQHF.

This chain links TRBV20-1 with TRBJ1-4; no clear D. Trimming took off 4 bases at V and 5 bases at J, with 8 bases between the two ends. The CDR3 extends over 12 amino acids. Germline loops: CDR1 DFQATT, CDR2 SNEGSKA (reference sequence). CDR3 amino acids: CSATSDNEKLFF. CDR3 bases: TGCAGTGCTACCAGCGACAATGAAAAACTGTTTTTT.

The sample holds a few counts of this clonotype. V is TRBV27 and J is TRBJ1-6, with D maybe TRBD1 (6 bases). The CDR3 extends over 15 amino acids. The germline CDR1 and CDR2 sequences are MNHEY and SMNVEV (reference sequence). Between the trimmed V and J ends, which lost 7 bases and 0 bases, there was a span of 10 bases. The CDR3 sequence: CASNPQGSYNSPLHF. The CDR3 DNA reads TGTGCCAGCAACCCACAGGGCTCCTATAATTCACCCCTCCACTTT.

The CDR3 nucleotides read TGTGCCAGCAGTGGGCGGAACACTGAAGCTTTCTTT. Amino acid sequence: CASSGRNTEAFF. The V and J genes are TRBV6-5 and TRBJ1-1; D ambiguous. Germline V gene data show CDR1 as MNHEY and CDR2 as SVGAGI. The ends were cut back, 5 bases at V and 1 base at J, with 5 bases in the middle. The CDR3 totals 12 residues.

The rearrangement uses TRBV12-3 or TRBV12-4 and TRBJ1-5; 7 positions match TRBD1. The trim removed 8 bases at V and 12 bases at J, leaving 13 bases unmatched. CDR3 size: 13 residues. The CDR3 DNA sequence: TGTGCCAGCCAAAACCCTTACAGGGGAGGCCAGCATTTT. The encoded protein is CASQNPYRGGQHF.

This clonotype was seen ten or more times. The rearrangement joins TRBV7-9 to TRBJ1-5; D call uncertain. Germline V gene data show CDR1 as SEHNR and CDR2 as FQNEAQ (reference sequence). This CDR3 contains 14 residues. V lost 1 base and J 4 bases, leaving 8 bases between the germline ends. The CDR3 DNA follows: TGTGCCAGCAGCTTAGGAGGTGGTAATCAGCCCCAGCATTTT. The encoded protein is CASSLGGGNQPQHF. The whole variable domain, remainder taken from reference TRBV7-9 and TRBJ1-5, is DTGVSQNPRHKITKRGQNVTFRCDPISEHNRLYWYRQTLGQGPEFLTYFQNEAQLEKSRLLSDRFSAERPKGSFSTLEIQRTEQGDSAMYLCASSLGGGNQPQHFGDGTRLSIL.

The J gene is TRBJ2-3, the V gene TRBV5-1; 7 positions agree with TRBD1. The CDR3 has 13 residues. Germline values: CDR1 SGHRS, CDR2 YFSETQ. J lost 5 bases, V lost 7 bases, and 7 bases had no gene match. The CDR3 region has the DNA TGCGCCAGCCGACAGGGTGGCGGAGATACGCAGTATTTT. Its translation is CASRQGGGDTQYF.

The rearrangement uses TRBV9 and TRBJ2-5; 7 nucleotides line up with TRBD1. Germline trimming cut 4 bases from V and 5 bases from J; bases unmatched to any gene: 5. The CDR3 is made up of 13 amino acids. Germline CDR1 reads SGDLS; CDR2 reads YYNGEE. The CDR3 spells CASSPDRVETQYF. For the CDR3, the DNA is TGTGCCAGCAGCCCCGACAGGGTCGAGACCCAGTACTTC.

The chain combines TRBV7-9 with TRBJ1-4, with unresolved D. Germline V gives CDR1 SEHNR, CDR2 FQNEAQ (reference sequence). This CDR3 spans 14 amino acids. Trimming took off 7 bases at V and 4 bases at J, with 13 bases between the two ends. In DNA form, the CDR3 reads TGTGCCAGCAACACGGGCGCAAGTAATGAAAAACTGTTTTTT. This codes for CASNTGASNEKLFF.

This sequence joins TRBV11-2 and TRBJ1-2; no definite D call. Trimming cost V 5 bases and J 1 base, with 8 bases left between them. The CDR3 sequence is 13 residues long. CDR1 SGHAT and CDR2 FQNNGV come from the germline V gene. The CDR3 DNA is TGTGCCAGCAGCCGTGATTTTAACTATGGCTACACCTTC. It is translated as CASSRDFNYGYTF.

This chain connects TRBV20-1 to TRBJ1-2; 12 bases agree with TRBD1. The germline V gene encodes CDR1 DFQATT and CDR2 SNEGSKA (reference sequence). CDR3 length equals 15 residues. V dropped 1 base and J dropped 8; count of bases not matched to a gene: 8. The CDR3, as DNA: TGCAGTGCTAGAGCGCTGCGGGACAGGGGGCAGGGCTACACCTTC. Amino acid sequence: CSARALRDRGQGYTF.

This clonotype was detected a few times. The rearrangement joins TRBV2 to TRBJ1-1, with D possibly TRBD1 on 6 matching bases. CDR1 is SNHLY and CDR2 is FYNNEI in the germline V gene. The CDR3 is 13 residues long. Trimming shortened V by 4 bases and J by 4 bases, and 10 bases separated the two germline ends. CDR3 DNA: TGTGCCAGCAGTGCAGGGGAAAGCACTGAAGCTTTCTTT. It translates to CASSAGESTEAFF. The complete variable domain, with remaining parts taken from reference TRBV2 and TRBJ1-1, reads EPEVTQTPSHQVTQMGQEVILRCVPISNHLYFYWYRQILGQKVEFLVSFYNNEISEKSEIFDDQFSVERPDGSNFTLKIRSTKLEDSAMYFCASSAGESTEAFFGQGTRLTVV.